This T cell receptor (beta chain) was retrieved from a study of blood T cell repertoires in COVID-19. Background on the study: The United States, Italy and Spain supplied acute and convalescent COVID-19 samples.

Participant ages covered 18 to 89 years across 25 or so US areas. Donors of Cohort 3 who recovered were those that had two negative PCRs, clearance, or symptom resolution. Germline-derived CDR1 and CDR2 are KGHDR and SFDVKD. The ends were cut back, 3 bases at V and 9 bases at J, with 11 bases in the middle. This CDR3 is 13 amino acids long. Per the original data handling: Reference gene primer amplification yielded estimated nucleated cell counts. Using immunoSEQ multiplex PCR, the repertoire was profiled, and TCRdb retains in-frame clones only, with some absent. The V and J calls and the clone size are those of that table, but D and trimming were determined from the DNA. This sample has some 200,000 clones, with around 89% found just once.

The sample consisted of PBMCs or T cells enriched from blood (not recorded which). The genes are TRBV24-1 and TRBJ2-1, with D maybe TRBD2 (5 bases). The source of this sequence is a woman younger than 30 who had recovered from COVID-19. The CDR3: CATSDGLSTEQFF. The CDR3 DNA sequence: TGTGCCACCAGTGATGGACTGAGCACTGAGCAGTTCTTC.